These 14 T cell receptor beta chains share one sample of origin, sequenced in a study of regulatory T cells in long-lasting Graves disease (dated by TCRdb to the early 2020s). What this sample's time point label stands for: persistent/refractory GD, antithyroid drugs over 5 years with positive TRAb. For both TCR sequencing and RNA sequencing, RNA was extracted from PBMCs using TRIzol. The receptor library was made with multiplex PCR. Sequencing used an Illumina HiSeq 4000. iRepertoire HTBI primers and Arm-PCR amplification of CDR3 regions were used to construct TCR beta libraries. TCRdb handled the public reads itself, with Q25 trimming in fastp and clone calling in MiXCR, and kept productive beta chains. Each entry is one CDR3 protein sequence, shown with its most common DNA and genes. The sample includes about 470,000 distinct CDR3 sequences, with around 21% observed a single time. The ten biggest clones cover under 9% of the sample.

This specimen consisted of peripheral blood mononuclear cells (PBMCs), obtained when the disease was refractory, from a patient treated with antithyroid drugs. The receptors originated from a female donor with Graves disease.

The sample holds a few counts of this clonotype. V and J are TRBV11-2 and TRBJ1-1; possible D gene TRBD1, 5 bases. CDR3 length: 14 amino acids. CDR1 SGHAT and CDR2 FQNNGV come from the germline V gene. With 1 base removed from V and 4 bases from J, the gap between germline ends came to 10 bases. The CDR3 reads CASSLGLRVTEAFF. Here the CDR3 DNA reads TGTGCCAGCAGCTTAGGCCTCAGGGTCACTGAAGCTTTCTTT.

This clonotype was counted at least ten times. V and J are TRBV13 and TRBJ2-7, with a weak D call TRBD2 (5 bases). The germline V gene encodes CDR1 PRHDT and CDR2 FYEKMQ (reference sequence). The V and J ends lost 7 bases and 6 bases respectively, with 25 bases between them. This CDR3 is built from 16 residues. The CDR3 nucleotides are TGTGCCAGCACCATAAGGAAACGTAGCGTTTTTGTCGAGCAGTACTTC. Translating gives CASTIRKRSVFVEQYF.

This clonotype was seen ten or more times. The chain combines TRBV5-4 with TRBJ1-2; D is undetermined. Germline V gene lookup returns CDR1 SGHNT and CDR2 YYREEE (reference sequence). The CDR3 consists of 13 residues. The ends were cut back, 1 base at V and 2 bases at J, with 6 bases in the middle. The CDR3 loop reads CASSLLVNYGYTF. Here the CDR3 DNA reads TGTGCCAGCAGCTTGCTCGTCAACTATGGCTACACCTTC.

The chain recombines TRBV18 with TRBJ1-6; D not certain. V was cut by 3 bases and J by 4 bases, with 10 bases left in between. Germline V gene data show CDR1 as KGHSH and CDR2 as LQKENI. CDR3 length equals 15 residues. The CDR3 DNA is TGTGCCAGCTCACCGCTACAGTCATATAATTCACCCCTCCACTTT. Encoded protein: CASSPLQSYNSPLHF.

V gene TRBV4-1 combines with J gene TRBJ2-7, with 10 bases identical to TRBD2. Germline CDR1 reads MGHRA; CDR2 reads YSYEKL. The junction had 3 bases not matched to a gene; V was cut back by 3 bases and J by 1 base. The CDR3 has 15 residues. The CDR3 here is CASSHGTSVSYEQYF. The CDR3 bases are TGCGCCAGCAGCCACGGGACTAGCGTTTCCTACGAGCAGTACTTC.

This chain links TRBV7-3 with TRBJ2-3, with no clear D. CDR1 is SGHTA, CDR2 FQGTGA, per germline. This CDR3 is built from 13 residues. V gave up 4 bases and J gave up 5 bases, with 10 bases separating them. The CDR3 nucleotides are TGTGCCAGCAGCTCAAACTTAGGAGATACGCAGTATTTT. As protein: CASSSNLGDTQYF.

V gene TRBV2 combines with J gene TRBJ1-5, with 9 bases matching TRBD1. The J segment lost 7 bases and the V segment lost 6 bases, leaving 7 bases of the junction unmatched. The CDR3 is 14 amino acids. Per germline, CDR1 SNHLY and CDR2 FYNNEI. CDR3 sequence (DNA): TGTGCCAGCAGGGGAACAGGGGGCCGGCAGCCCCAGCATTTT. This encodes CASRGTGGRQPQHF.

This clonotype was seen a few times. The chain has TRBV7-8 and TRBJ1-5; 7 nucleotides align to TRBD1. The V segment lost 0 bases and the J segment 7 bases; nucleotides outside the gene matches: 12. The CDR3 extends over 17 amino acids. Germline CDR1 and CDR2: SGHVS and FQNEAQ. The DNA of the CDR3 is TGTGCCAGCAGCTTAGCGGACCCTAGGACAGGACGACAGCCCCAGCATTTT. Encoded protein: CASSLADPRTGRQPQHF.

This clonotype was counted only a few times. The chain combines TRBV7-8 with TRBJ1-1; possible D gene TRBD1, 6 bases. The CDR3 consists of 18 residues. The V and J ends lost 0 bases and 0 bases respectively, with 17 bases between them. Germline V gene lookup returns CDR1 SGHVS and CDR2 FQNEAQ. The DNA for the CDR3 is TGTGCCAGCAGCTTAGCTAGCACGGGACACTCAATGAACACTGAAGCTTTCTTT. Protein sequence: CASSLASTGHSMNTEAFF.

The gene calls are TRBV10-2 and TRBJ2-5; D is perhaps TRBD1 (5 bases). Germline V gives CDR1 WSHSY, CDR2 SAAADI. The CDR3 is made up of 13 amino acids. The ends were cut back, 8 bases at V and 5 bases at J, with 15 bases in the middle. This CDR3 reads CASGRASGETQYF. CDR3 DNA sequence: TGCGCCAGCGGCCGGGCCTCAGGGGAGACCCAGTACTTC.

V and J are TRBV20-1 and TRBJ2-2; D is ambiguous. CDR1 and CDR2 from the germline V gene are DFQATT and SNEGSKA (reference sequence). V gave up 0 bases and J gave up 0 bases, with 11 bases separating them. There are 16 residues in the CDR3. CDR3 sequence: CSARDWEHPNTGELFF. The CDR3 coding sequence is TGCAGTGCTAGAGATTGGGAACATCCGAACACCGGGGAGCTGTTTTTT.

The chain carries TRBV10-3 and TRBJ2-2; no reliable D call. V shed 3 bases and J shed 2 bases, with 7 bases lying between them. The CDR3 is 14 residues long. Germline V gene lookup returns CDR1 ENHRY and CDR2 SYGVKD. CDR3 bases: TGTGCCATCAGTGAAGGAGTTAACACCGGGGAGCTGTTTTTT. Its protein product is CAISEGVNTGELFF.

This clonotype was counted a few times. The gene calls are TRBV27 and TRBJ2-7; TRBD1 or TRBD2 may be the D gene (6 bases each). There are 14 residues in the CDR3. Germline V gives CDR1 MNHEY, CDR2 SMNVEV (reference sequence). V lost 6 bases and J lost 6, with 18 bases in between. CDR3 region: CASSPGALRPEQYF. CDR3 nucleotides: TGTGCCAGCAGCCCGGGGGCCCTGAGACCCGAGCAGTACTTC.

The chain uses TRBV3-1 and TRBJ2-7; 7 nucleotides match TRBD1. The germline gives CDR1 LGHDT, CDR2 YNNKEL (reference sequence). Losses at the gene ends were 2 bases for V and 3 bases for J; bases not matched to a gene: 4. The CDR3 has 14 amino acids. The CDR3 nucleotides are TGTGCCAGCAGCCAATGGGGACAGAGCTACGAGCAGTACTTC. It yields the protein CASSQWGQSYEQYF.